This T cell receptor beta chain came from a study of shared clonotypes between healthy human individuals. Study summary: Per donor, CD8 memory used one plate, CD8 naive used two, CD4 memory used three and CD4 naive used three.

Positively selected for CCR7, the CD45RO-negative cells used as naive CD8 cells excluded terminally differentiated effector memory CD45RA+ cells. In regard to this clone: The antigen is not known.

Regarding the study as a whole: Clonotypes shared by all four sorted-subset donors had higher generation probabilities than non-shared clonotypes.

Replicate PCRs run on sorted subsets employed 150 to 250 ng DNA, some 33,000 T cell genomes. Generated by immunoSEQ multiplex PCR, the TCRdb table keeps only in-frame clones and is missing some. Among about 2,100,000 clones listed, about 92% were seen once. CDR1 is SGHKS and CDR2 is YYEKEE in the germline V gene (reference sequence). The CDR3 is 18 residues long. J lost 4 bases, V lost 3 bases, and 12 bases had no gene match. The origin of this receptor is a man between 18 and 35 years old in good health. Some clones in this sample may be carry-over from other donors' samples. The rearrangement links TRBV5-5 to TRBJ2-3; 12 bases match TRBD2. The sequenced sample was naive CD8+ T cells from PBMCs. The CDR3 here is CASSYLAGGPVLPDTQYF. DNA for the CDR3: TGTGCCAGCAGCTACCTAGCGGGAGGGCCAGTCTTGCCAGATACGCAGTATTTT.